The source of this T cell receptor (beta chain) is a study of blood T cells in healthy people across ages. Background on the study: In model experiments, template switching was able to capture about one barcoded beta molecule for every two T cells that were present. General study points: A conclusive naive versus antigen-experienced comparison was prevented by the unsorted PBMCs.

Extracted total RNA amounted to at least 5.5 micrograms for each sample. This clonotype was counted between two and nine times. Its antigen is not identified. Together with a sample-barcoded 5' primer, a J-beta primer mix was included in a second PCR lasting roughly 6 to 12 cycles. Each cDNA molecule carried a tag from a template-switch adaptor that contained 12 random nucleotides. Using its own MiXCR run on the 5' RACE reads, TCRdb lists one record per CDR3 protein. The data contain around 1,900,000 distinct CDR3 sequences, about two fifths of them singletons. Trimming left V 4 bases short and J 5 bases short, with 9 bases between. This CDR3 is 13 amino acids long.

The clonotype was recovered from a human donor in good health. The rearrangement joins TRBV12-3 or TRBV12-4 to TRBJ2-1; D is unresolved. The specimen sequenced was blood. CDR3 bases: TGTGCCAGCAGTTCTCTGACTGACAATGAGCAGTTCTTC. It specifies CASSSLTDNEQFF.